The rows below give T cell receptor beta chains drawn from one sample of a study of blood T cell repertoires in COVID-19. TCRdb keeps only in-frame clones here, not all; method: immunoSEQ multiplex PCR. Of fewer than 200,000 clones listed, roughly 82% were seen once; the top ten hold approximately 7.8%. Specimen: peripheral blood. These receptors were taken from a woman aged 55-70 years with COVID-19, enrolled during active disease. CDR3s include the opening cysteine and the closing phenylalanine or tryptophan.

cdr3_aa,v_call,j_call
CAWSVLGGFDTGELFF,TRBV30,TRBJ2-2
CAISEPGGRGGETQYF,TRBV10-3,TRBJ2-5
CASSLRGLADYNEQFF,TRBV11-1,TRBJ2-1
CASSWAGGQGTEAFF,TRBV11-2,TRBJ1-1
CASSFATSGLSRYNEQFF,TRBV7-2,TRBJ2-1
CASSFLWGDTEAFF,TRBV5-1,TRBJ1-1
CASRTPRQALRGSEAFF,TRBV28,TRBJ1-1
CASSQEAGALVGELFF,TRBV4-3,TRBJ2-2
CASSLKSAGIFFAEAFF,TRBV27,TRBJ1-1
CASSPADRRLYGYTF,TRBV3-1/TRBV3-2,TRBJ1-2
CSASRTGGNTEAFF,TRBV29-1,TRBJ1-1
CASSYDFLQGAFF,TRBV6-5,TRBJ1-1
CASSQTSGGLDTQYF,TRBV3-1/TRBV3-2,TRBJ2-3
CASSYGQGATEAFF,TRBV6-6,TRBJ1-1
CASSQVTGARGGELFF,TRBV3-1/TRBV3-2,TRBJ2-2
CASSLETSGNYEQFF,TRBV27,TRBJ2-1
CASSSPASGATGELFF,TRBV5-8,TRBJ2-2
CATSDFRVDQPQHF,TRBV24-1,TRBJ1-5
CASSLGLGNTEAFF,TRBV7-8,TRBJ1-1
CASSPGGGVNEQFF,TRBV28,TRBJ2-1
CASSYTGQVYQPQHF,TRBV6-6,TRBJ1-5
CASEGLAGANEQFF,TRBV6-5,TRBJ2-1
CASSPRTSGRALSSYNEQFF,TRBV18,TRBJ2-1
CASSLTRGNQPQHF,TRBV27,TRBJ1-5
CSAREARGYTF,TRBV20-1,TRBJ1-2
CASRVGASNQPQHF,TRBV27,TRBJ1-5
CASSPSGTDNQPQHF,TRBV18,TRBJ1-5
CASSFSGWGEKLFF,TRBV7-6,TRBJ1-4
CASSVGRTSGGADTQYF,TRBV9,TRBJ2-3